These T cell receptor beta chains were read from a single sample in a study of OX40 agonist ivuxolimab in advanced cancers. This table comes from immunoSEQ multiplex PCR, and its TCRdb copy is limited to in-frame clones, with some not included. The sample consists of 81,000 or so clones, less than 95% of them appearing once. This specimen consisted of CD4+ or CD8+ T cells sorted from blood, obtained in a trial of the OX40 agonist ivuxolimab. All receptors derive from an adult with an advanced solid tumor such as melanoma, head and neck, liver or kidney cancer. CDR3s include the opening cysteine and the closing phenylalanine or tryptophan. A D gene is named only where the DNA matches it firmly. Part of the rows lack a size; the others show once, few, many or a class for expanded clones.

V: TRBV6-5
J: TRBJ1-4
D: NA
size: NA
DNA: TGTGCCAGCAGCACAGACCAGGTTTCGGGGTCGGGACTGTTTTTT
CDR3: CASSTDQVSGSGLFF

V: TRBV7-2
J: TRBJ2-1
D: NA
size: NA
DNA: TGTGCCAGCAGCTTCGGGCTCTACAATGAGCAGTTCTTC
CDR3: CASSFGLYNEQFF

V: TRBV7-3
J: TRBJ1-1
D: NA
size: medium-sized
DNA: TGTGCCAGCAGCTTAGGGGTCTTGGGCACTGAAGCTTTCTTT
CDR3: CASSLGVLGTEAFF

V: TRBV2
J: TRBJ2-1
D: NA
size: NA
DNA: TGTGCCAGCAGTGACAGCTCCTACAATGAGCAGTTCTTC
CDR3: CASSDSSYNEQFF

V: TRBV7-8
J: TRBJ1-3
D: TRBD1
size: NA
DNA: TGTGCCAGCAGCTTAGGTCCCGGGACAGGCCAAAACACCATATATTTT
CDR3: CASSLGPGTGQNTIYF

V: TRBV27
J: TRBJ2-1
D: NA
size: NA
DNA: TGTGCCAGCAGTTTACTTGGGAGTAATGAGCAGTTCTTC
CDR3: CASSLLGSNEQFF

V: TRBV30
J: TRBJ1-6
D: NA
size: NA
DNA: TGTGCCTGGAGTGACGCGCGGGATTCACCCCTCCACTTT
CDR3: CAWSDARDSPLHF

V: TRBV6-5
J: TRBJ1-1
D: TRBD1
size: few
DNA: TGTGCCAGCAGTCAGGGGGGGGAGGGGGCTGAAGCTTTCTTT
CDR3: CASSQGGEGAEAFF

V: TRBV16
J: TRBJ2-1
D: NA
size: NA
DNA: TGTGCCAGCAGCCAGGTTAAAGGGTTCTCAACCTACAATGAGCAGTTCTTC
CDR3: CASSQVKGFSTYNEQFF

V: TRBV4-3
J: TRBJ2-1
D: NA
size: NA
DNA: TGCGCCAGCAGCCAAGATCTGCCGGGGGTGGCCTACAATGAGCAGTTCTTC
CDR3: CASSQDLPGVAYNEQFF

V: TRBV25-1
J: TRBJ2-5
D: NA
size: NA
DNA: TGTGCCAGCAGTGACCATCAGGGGATTGAGACCCAGTACTTC
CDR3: CASSDHQGIETQYF

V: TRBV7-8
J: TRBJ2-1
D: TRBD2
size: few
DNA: TGTGCCAGCAGCTTAGTTCCGCGGGGGGCGTACAATGAGCAGTTCTTC
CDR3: CASSLVPRGAYNEQFF

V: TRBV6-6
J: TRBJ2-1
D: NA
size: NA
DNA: TGTGCCAGCAGTTACTCCCAGGGTAAAGGTGAGCAGTTCTTC
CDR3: CASSYSQGKGEQFF

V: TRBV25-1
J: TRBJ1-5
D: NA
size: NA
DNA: TGTGCCAGCAAAGTGTGCGGTACGTATAGCAATCAGCCCCAGCATTTT
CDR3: CASKVCGTYSNQPQHF

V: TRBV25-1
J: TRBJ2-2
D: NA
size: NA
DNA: TGTGCCACCCCCTCGGACACCGGGGAGCTGTTTTTT
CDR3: CATPSDTGELFF

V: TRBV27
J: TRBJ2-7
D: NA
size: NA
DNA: TGTGCCAGCAGCTTTGGTTTAGAGCAGTACTTC
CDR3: CASSFGLEQYF

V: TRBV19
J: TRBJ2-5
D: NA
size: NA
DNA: TGTGCCAGTAGTATAGATATGGAGGAGACCCAGTACTTC
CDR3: CASSIDMEETQYF

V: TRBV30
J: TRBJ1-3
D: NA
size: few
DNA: TGTGCCTGGAGCGATGGATTCTCTGGAAACACCATATATTTT
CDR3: CAWSDGFSGNTIYF

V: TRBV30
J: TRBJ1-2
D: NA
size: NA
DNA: TGTGCCCGCTACAGGGACGGCTACACCTTC
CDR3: CARYRDGYTF

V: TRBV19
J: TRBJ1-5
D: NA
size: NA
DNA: TGTGCCAGTAGTACCCCCGGACGGAACATCAATCAGCCCCAGCATTTT
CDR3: CASSTPGRNINQPQHF

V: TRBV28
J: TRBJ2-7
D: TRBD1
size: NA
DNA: TGTGCCAGCAGGCCCGGTACAGGGGACCACGAGCAGTACTTC
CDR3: CASRPGTGDHEQYF

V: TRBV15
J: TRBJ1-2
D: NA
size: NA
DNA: TGTGCCACCAGCCCCGTAGAGGGAGGGGGCTACACCTTC
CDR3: CATSPVEGGGYTF

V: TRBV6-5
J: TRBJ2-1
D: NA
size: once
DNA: TGTGCCAGCAGTTACATGGGGGTGGAGCAGTTCTTC
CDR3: CASSYMGVEQFF

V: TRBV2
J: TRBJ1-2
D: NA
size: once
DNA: TGTGCCAGCAGAGATGGACGGGTTTTCTATGGCTACACCTTC
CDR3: CASRDGRVFYGYTF

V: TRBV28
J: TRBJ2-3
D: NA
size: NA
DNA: TGTGCCAGCAGTTTTCAGGGGGGGGCAGATACGCAGTATTTT
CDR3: CASSFQGGADTQYF

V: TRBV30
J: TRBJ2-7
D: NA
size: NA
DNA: TGTGCCTGTCATTTCGGGAGCGAGCAGTACTTC
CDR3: CACHFGSEQYF

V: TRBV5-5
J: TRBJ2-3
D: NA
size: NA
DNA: TGTGCCAGCAGCTCCCGTACGGGAGAGGGCACAGATACGCAGTATTTT
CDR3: CASSSRTGEGTDTQYF

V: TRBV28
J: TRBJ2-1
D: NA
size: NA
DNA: TGTGCCAGCACTAGCTCCTACAATGAGCAGTTCTTC
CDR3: CASTSSYNEQFF

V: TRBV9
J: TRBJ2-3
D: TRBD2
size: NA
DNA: TGTGCCAGCAGCGTAGCTCTAGCGGGAGGCCCAGATACGCAGTATTTT
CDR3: CASSVALAGGPDTQYF

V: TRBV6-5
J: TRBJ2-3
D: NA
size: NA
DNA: TGTGCCAGCAGTTACGCCGGGTGGAGTACGGGAGATACGCAGTATTTT
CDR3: CASSYAGWSTGDTQYF

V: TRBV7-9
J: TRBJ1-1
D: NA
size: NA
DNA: TGTGCCAGCAGCTTAGTAGGATCGGGCAAGGCTTTCTTT
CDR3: CASSLVGSGKAFF

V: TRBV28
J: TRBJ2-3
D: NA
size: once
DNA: TGTGCCAGCAGTGCTTTCACAGATACGCAGTATTTT
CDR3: CASSAFTDTQYF

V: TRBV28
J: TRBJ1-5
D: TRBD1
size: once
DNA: TGTGCCAGCAGTTTATTAGTACAGGGGAATCAGCCCCAGCATTTT
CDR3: CASSLLVQGNQPQHF

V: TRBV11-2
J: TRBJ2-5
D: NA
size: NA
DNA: TGTGCCAGCAGCTCCCTCGGGGAGACCCAGTACTTC
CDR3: CASSSLGETQYF

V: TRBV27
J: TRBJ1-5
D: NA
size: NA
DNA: TGTGCCAGCAGAACGACGGGATATAGCAATCAGCCCCAGCATTTT
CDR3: CASRTTGYSNQPQHF

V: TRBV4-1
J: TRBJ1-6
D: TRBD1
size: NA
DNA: TGCGCCAGCAGCACCGGGACAGGGTTCGCTTCACCCCTCCACTTT
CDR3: CASSTGTGFASPLHF

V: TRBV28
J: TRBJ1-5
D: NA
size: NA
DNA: TGTGCCAGCAGTTTATTCTTTTGGCCCCAGCATTTT
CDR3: CASSLFFWPQHF

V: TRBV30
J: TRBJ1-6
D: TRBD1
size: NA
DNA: TGTGCCTGGAATCCGGGACAGGGGGTTTCACCCCTCCACTTT
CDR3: CAWNPGQGVSPLHF

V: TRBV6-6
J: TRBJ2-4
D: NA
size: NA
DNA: TGTGCCAGCAGTTCCACCTTAGCCAAAAACATTCAGTACTTC
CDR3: CASSSTLAKNIQYF

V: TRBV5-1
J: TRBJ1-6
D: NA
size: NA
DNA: TGCGCCAGCAGCTTGGACATTGGTTCACCCCTCCACTTT
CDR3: CASSLDIGSPLHF

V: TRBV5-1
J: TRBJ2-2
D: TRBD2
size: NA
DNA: TGCGCCAGCAGCCCCAGGACTAGCGGCACCGGGGAGCTGTTTTTT
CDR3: CASSPRTSGTGELFF

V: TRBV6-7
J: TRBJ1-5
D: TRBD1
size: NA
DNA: TGTGCCACGTACAGGGGCTCTGGGGATCAGCCCCAGCATTTT
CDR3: CATYRGSGDQPQHF

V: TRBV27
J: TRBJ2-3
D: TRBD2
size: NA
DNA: TGTGCCAGCAGTTTAGGACTAGCGAGCACAGATACGCAGTATTTT
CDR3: CASSLGLASTDTQYF

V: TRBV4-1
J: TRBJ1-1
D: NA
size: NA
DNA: TGCGCCAGCAGCCTAAGGCAGGGGCACACTGAAGCTTTCTTT
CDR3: CASSLRQGHTEAFF

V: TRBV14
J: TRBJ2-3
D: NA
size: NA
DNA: TGTGCCAGCAGTTCCCTATGGGCTAGCACAGATACGCAGTATTTT
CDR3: CASSSLWASTDTQYF

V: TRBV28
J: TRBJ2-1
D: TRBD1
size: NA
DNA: TGTGCCAGCAGTTTATCCTTGACAGGGGGGGGCGGAGAGCAGTTCTTC
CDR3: CASSLSLTGGGGEQFF

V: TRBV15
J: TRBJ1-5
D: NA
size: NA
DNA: TGTGCCACCAGCAGTCGCGAGGGCGCGAGCAATCAGCCCCAGCATTTT
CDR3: CATSSREGASNQPQHF

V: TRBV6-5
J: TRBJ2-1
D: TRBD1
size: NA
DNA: TGTGCCACCCGGGGAAACAGGGGCGGGCAGTTCTTC
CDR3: CATRGNRGGQFF

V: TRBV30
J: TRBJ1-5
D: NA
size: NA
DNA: TGTGCCTGGAGCGCGGGACTTCAGCCCCAGCATTTT
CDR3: CAWSAGLQPQHF